The 7 T cell receptor beta chains below come from one sample, sequenced in a study of T cell responses to AZD1222 COVID-19 vaccine. Some clones are missing from TCRdb's copy, which holds only in-frame ones; the method was immunoSEQ multiplex PCR. Of 100,000 to 150,000 clones in the sample, 90% were seen once. The sequencing used peripheral blood, collected on day 0 of AZD1222 vaccination. These receptors came from an adult in good health.

V usage is TRBV30 and J usage is TRBJ2-1; D unresolved. Germline V gene lookup returns CDR1 GTSNPN and CDR2 SVGIG (reference sequence). The CDR3 runs to 12 residues. V lost 3 bases and J lost 7, with 10 bases in between. The CDR3 DNA reads TGTGCCTGGAGCTCAGAAGCTAATGAGCAGTTCTTC. Protein sequence: CAWSSEANEQFF.

This rearrangement joins TRBV10-1 to TRBJ1-1; D is unresolved. Trimming left V 0 bases short and J 10 bases short, with 0 bases between. The germline CDR1 and CDR2 sequences are WNHNN and SYGVQD (reference sequence). The CDR3 has 9 residues. The CDR3 bases are TGCGCCAGCAGTGAGTCAGCTTTCTTT. Protein product: CASSESAFF.

The CDR3 DNA sequence: TGTGCCAGTAGTATGGAGGGGGCTGAAGCTTTCTTT. Protein product: CASSMEGAEAFF. This chain uses TRBV19 with TRBJ1-1, with a weak D call TRBD1 (6 bases). CDR3 length: 12 residues. CDR1 and CDR2 (germline): LNHDA, SQIVND (reference sequence). V gave up 3 bases and J gave up 6 bases, with 8 bases separating them. Drawing the rest from reference TRBV19 and TRBJ1-1, the complete variable domain is DGGITQSPKYLFRKEGQNVTLSCEQNLNHDAMYWYRQDPGQGLRLIYYSQIVNDFQKGDIAEGYSVSREKKESFPLTVTSAQKNPTAFYLCASSMEGAEAFFGQGTRLTVV.

This sequence joins TRBV12-3 or TRBV12-4 and TRBJ1-5; D gene ambiguous. V was trimmed by 6 bases and J by 7 bases, leaving 7 bases between them. The CDR3 runs 11 residues. The CDR3 loop is CASSEGQPQHF. Here the CDR3 DNA reads TGTGCCAGCAGCGAGGGACAGCCCCAGCATTTT.

The chain is built from TRBV19 and TRBJ2-3, with D perhaps given as TRBD1 or TRBD2 (6 bases each). The germline CDR1 and CDR2 sequences are LNHDA and SQIVND (reference sequence). The CDR3 length is 15 residues. The V end lost 11 bases, the J end lost 0 bases, and 18 bases lay between the germline ends. CDR3 nucleotide sequence: TGTGCCTCAACAGGGCGGGGATTGAGCACAGATACGCAGTATTTT. Translation gives CASTGRGLSTDTQYF.

This clone was seen at least ten times. V usage is TRBV6-5 and J usage is TRBJ1-6; D may be TRBD1 (5 bases). The CDR3 is made up of 15 amino acids. V lost 6 bases and J lost 11, with 20 bases in between. In germline, CDR1 is MNHEY, CDR2 SVGAGI. In nucleotides, the CDR3 is TGTGCCAGCAGCAAACTCAGGGACGGAGTCGCACCCCTCCACTTT. Translating gives CASSKLRDGVAPLHF.

This chain links TRBV7-2 with TRBJ2-7; 11 nucleotides match TRBD2. After removal of 4 bases from V and 3 bases from J, the junction contained 5 bases not matched to a gene. Germline assignment: CDR1 SGHTA and CDR2 FQGNSA. The CDR3 is 15 residues long. CDR3 sequence (DNA): TGTGCCAGCAGCTCCATAGCGGGGGGGAGCTACGAGCAGTACTTC. It is translated as CASSSIAGGSYEQYF. The complete variable domain, with remaining parts taken from reference TRBV7-2 and TRBJ2-7, reads GAGVSQSPSNKVTEKGKDVELRCDPISGHTALYWYRQSLGQGLEFLIYFQGNSAPDKSGLPSDRFSAERTGGSVSTLTIQRTQQEDSAVYLCASSSIAGGSYEQYFGPGTRLTVT.